Each of the 24 T cell receptor beta chains below was sequenced from the same sample in a study of blood T cells in healthy people across ages. A second about 6 to 11 cycle PCR used barcoded and J-beta primers. TCRdb recomputed calls from the 5' RACE reads with MiXCR, one row per CDR3 protein. The sample has hundreds of thousands of distinct CDR3 sequences; approximately 60% are singletons. Material for sequencing was blood. The receptors were sampled from a man aged 35-49 years in good health.

In its sample, this clonotype was seen a few times. The rearrangement links TRBV24-1 to TRBJ2-3; D unclear. The CDR3 is made up of 11 amino acids. Germline CDR1 KGHDR, CDR2 SFDVKD. V lost 6 bases and J lost 3, with 3 bases in between. CDR3 residues: CATSLTDTQYF. The CDR3 DNA follows: TGTGCCACCAGTTTGACAGATACGCAGTATTTT.

This chain connects TRBV9 to TRBJ2-1, with 10 bases fitting TRBD2. V was pared by 4 bases and J by 5 bases, with 6 bases of the junction left unmatched. Per the germline V gene, CDR1 is SGDLS and CDR2 is YYNGEE. The CDR3 sequence is 15 residues long. DNA of the CDR3: TGTGCCAGCAGCCCAAGCGGGGGGGCCCACAATGAGCAGTTCTTC. The encoded protein is CASSPSGGAHNEQFF.

The chain couples TRBV12-3 or TRBV12-4 to TRBJ2-7; 14 nucleotides match TRBD2. After removal of 9 bases from V and 4 bases from J, the junction contained 8 bases not matched to a gene. The CDR3 contains 15 residues. CDR3 coding DNA: TGTGCCAGTAGGATAGGGACTAGCGGGAGTTACGAGCAGTACTTC. Its translation: CASRIGTSGSYEQYF.

V and J are TRBV18 and TRBJ2-3; D unresolved. The CDR3 sequence is 15 residues long. V shed 3 bases and J shed 2 bases, with 12 bases lying between them. Per the germline V gene, CDR1 is KGHSH and CDR2 is LQKENI. CDR3 residues: CASSPLWGVTDTQYF. The CDR3 DNA sequence: TGTGCCAGCTCACCCTTGTGGGGTGTCACAGATACGCAGTATTTT.

The chain uses TRBV4-2 and TRBJ1-2, with 8 nucleotides matching TRBD1. Unmatched junction bases numbered 6, after V lost 0 bases and J lost 3 bases. This CDR3 region has 16 residues. The germline gives CDR1 LGHNA, CDR2 YNFKEQ. CDR3 residues: CASSQDQGAYDYGYTF. DNA for the CDR3: TGTGCCAGCAGCCAAGATCAGGGGGCGTATGACTATGGCTACACCTTC.

This chain joins TRBV29-1 and TRBJ2-7; 11 bases fit TRBD2. The CDR3 runs 14 residues. Germline V CDR1 and CDR2: SQVTM, ANQGSEA. Trimming took 7 bases from V and 3 from J; bases not matched to a gene: 8. The CDR3 nucleotides read TGCAGCGCATCGGGGGGACTAGCGGTCTACGAGCAGTACTTC. Amino acid sequence: CSASGGLAVYEQYF.

This clonotype has only one observation. The CDR3 is CASSGLNTQYF. The DNA for the CDR3 is TGTGCCAGCAGTGGCCTGAATACGCAGTATTTT. The gene calls are TRBV25-1 and TRBJ2-3; D is uncertain. Trimming stripped 4 bases from V and 7 bases from J, with 6 bases between. Germline V gene sequence: CDR1 MGHDK, CDR2 SYGVNS. CDR3 length equals 11 residues.

This rearrangement joins TRBV9 to TRBJ2-1, with a weak D call TRBD2 (5 bases). The V gene lost 0 bases and the J gene lost 10 bases, with 8 bases spanning the gap. There are 12 residues in the CDR3. CDR1 SGDLS and CDR2 YYNGEE come from the germline V gene. The CDR3 loop reads CASSVEPGEQFF. In nucleotides, the CDR3 is TGTGCCAGCAGCGTAGAGCCGGGAGAGCAGTTCTTC.

The chain is built from TRBV4-3 and TRBJ2-7; 12 bases are a match to TRBD2. The CDR3 sequence is 15 residues long. Germline trimming cut 5 bases from V and 2 bases from J; bases unmatched to any gene: 4. Germline CDR1 LGHNA, CDR2 YSLEER. The DNA of the CDR3 is TGCGCCAGCAGCTCAAGGACTAGCGGGGCCTACGAGCAGTACTTC. Its translation is CASSSRTSGAYEQYF.

This chain links TRBV3-1 with TRBJ2-3; no reliable D call. Germline CDR1 and CDR2: LGHDT and YNNKEL (reference sequence). There are 14 residues in the CDR3. The ends were cut back, 2 bases at V and 2 bases at J, with 8 bases in the middle. The CDR3: CASSQNFITDTQYF. CDR3 nucleotides: TGTGCCAGCAGCCAAAACTTTATCACAGATACGCAGTATTTT.

The V and J genes are TRBV6-4 and TRBJ2-3, with a tentative D call TRBD2 (5 bases). Per germline, CDR1 MRHNA and CDR2 SNTAGT. Deletions cut 3 bases from V and 2 bases from J, with 9 bases between. The CDR3 sequence is 14 residues long. The CDR3 loop is CASSDEAVTDTQYF. CDR3 DNA sequence: TGTGCCAGCAGTGATGAAGCGGTCACAGATACGCAGTATTTT.

This clonotype was counted between two and nine times. J is TRBJ1-6 and V is TRBV27, with D uncertain. V lost 6 bases and J lost 13, with 31 bases in between. There are 18 residues in the CDR3. CDR1 and CDR2 from the germline V gene are MNHEY and SMNVEV (reference sequence). The CDR3 loop reads CASSPPLRDKDFMRPLHF. The CDR3 bases are TGTGCCAGCAGCCCTCCTTTACGAGATAAGGATTTTATGCGCCCCCTCCACTTT.

The chain joins TRBV28 to TRBJ2-7, with TRBD1 matching 7 bases. Looked up from germline, CDR1 is MDHEN and CDR2 is SYDVKM. V dropped 5 bases and J dropped 5; count of bases not matched to a gene: 15. This CDR3 is built from 16 residues. The CDR3 is CASSTGTANLQNEQYF. The CDR3 nucleotides are TGTGCCAGCAGTACAGGGACAGCCAACCTTCAAAACGAGCAGTACTTC.

The chain is built from TRBV11-2 and TRBJ2-4, with 7 nucleotides matching TRBD2. The closer fit of TRBJ2-7 to the DNA end suggests the J call may be wrong. Germline V gene data show CDR1 as SGHAT and CDR2 as FQNNGV. The length of the CDR3 is 16 residues. CDR3 nucleotide sequence: TGTGCCAGCAGCCCATGGGGGGGGGGAACGACCTACGAGCAGTACTTC. This sequence encodes CASSPWGGGTTYEQYF.

V is TRBV2 and J is TRBJ2-3; 9 nucleotides line up with TRBD2. The germline V gene has CDR1 SNHLY and CDR2 FYNNEI. CDR3 length: 17 amino acids. J lost 5 bases, V lost 1 base, and 10 bases had no gene match. CDR3 sequence reads: CASSEEVAGGPIDTQYF. In DNA form, the CDR3 reads TGTGCCAGCAGTGAAGAGGTGGCGGGAGGGCCGATAGATACGCAGTATTTT. The full variable domain, its missing parts supplied by reference TRBV2 and TRBJ2-3, is EPEVTQTPSHQVTQMGQEVILRCVPISNHLYFYWYRQILGQKVEFLVSFYNNEISEKSEIFDDQFSVERPDGSNFTLKIRSTKLEDSAMYFCASSEEVAGGPIDTQYFGPGTRLTVL.

The genes are TRBV28 and TRBJ1-1, with D hard to call. With 4 bases removed from V and 3 bases from J, the gap between germline ends came to 9 bases. The CDR3 spans 13 residues. Germline CDR1 reads MDHEN; CDR2 reads SYDVKM. The DNA for the CDR3 is TGTGCCAGCAGTTGTCGGGTAGACACTGAAGCTTTCTTT. Protein: CASSCRVDTEAFF.

The rearrangement joins TRBV25-1 to TRBJ1-4, with 7 bases matching TRBD1. Trimming removed 4 bases from V and 5 bases from J; junction bases left unmatched: 10. CDR1 and CDR2 (germline): MGHDK, SYGVNS. This CDR3 spans 16 amino acids. CDR3 protein: CASSGPGTVLNEKLFF. DNA of the CDR3: TGTGCCAGCAGTGGACCCGGGACAGTTCTAAATGAAAAACTGTTTTTT.

V and J are TRBV5-1 and TRBJ1-6; D is undetermined. The CDR3 is made up of 14 amino acids. Germline CDR1 and CDR2: SGHRS and YFSETQ. CDR3 in amino acids: CVSSEAVDNSPLHF. CDR3 nucleotides: TGCGTCAGTAGCGAGGCAGTCGATAATTCACCCCTCCACTTT.

This clonotype was seen more than once but under ten times. This sequence joins TRBV12-3 or TRBV12-4 and TRBJ2-1; no clear D. V was shortened by 6 bases and J by 8 bases, with 8 bases between the two germline ends. The CDR3 spans 11 residues. The CDR3 region has the DNA TGTGCCAGCAGACGTAGGTATGAGCAGTTCTTC. The encoded protein is CASRRRYEQFF.

The J gene is TRBJ2-2, the V gene TRBV12-3 or TRBV12-4; possibly TRBD1 or TRBD2 for D (6 bases each). V lost 6 bases and J 9 bases, leaving 11 bases between the germline ends. The CDR3 contains 12 residues. The CDR3 nucleotides read TGTGCCAGCAGGCGGGACAAGTGGGAGCTGTTTTTT. As protein: CASRRDKWELFF.

At least ten counts were recorded for this clonotype. The chain carries TRBV29-1 and TRBJ1-1, with D possibly TRBD1 on 5 matching bases. CDR3 size: 13 residues. The ends were cut back, 7 bases at V and 3 bases at J, with 15 bases in the middle. Per germline, CDR1 SQVTM and CDR2 ANQGSEA. Here the CDR3 reads CSAAGDRDTEAFF. For the CDR3, the DNA is TGCAGCGCCGCGGGGGATCGGGACACTGAAGCTTTCTTT.

This clonotype was counted a few times. This chain uses TRBV20-1 with TRBJ2-5, with D unresolved. This CDR3 contains 12 residues. V lost 3 bases and J lost 2, with 7 bases in between. Germline-derived CDR1 and CDR2 are DFQATT and SNEGSKA (reference sequence). CDR3 DNA sequence: TGCAGTGCTAGGCCCTCGCAAGAGACCCAGTACTTC. It specifies CSARPSQETQYF.

CDR3 in DNA: TGTGCCAGCAGCTTTGGGGACGACTATGGCTACACCTTC. It codes for CASSFGDDYGYTF. The chain uses TRBV11-3 and TRBJ1-2; possibly TRBD1 for D (5 bases). The CDR3 consists of 13 residues. Looked up from germline, CDR1 is SGHNT and CDR2 is YENEEA. The V end was cut by 3 bases, the J end by 3 bases, with 8 bases between.

This clonotype has only a few counts. The chain employs TRBV7-9 and TRBJ2-3; D is unresolved. V lost 5 bases to trimming and J lost 4 bases, with 19 bases between them. Per the germline V gene, CDR1 is SEHNR and CDR2 is FQNEAQ (reference sequence). This CDR3 region has 16 residues. CDR3: CASSTRSGSGPDTQYF. In DNA, the CDR3 is TGTGCCAGCAGCACTCGATCAGGCTCCGGGCCAGATACGCAGTATTTT.